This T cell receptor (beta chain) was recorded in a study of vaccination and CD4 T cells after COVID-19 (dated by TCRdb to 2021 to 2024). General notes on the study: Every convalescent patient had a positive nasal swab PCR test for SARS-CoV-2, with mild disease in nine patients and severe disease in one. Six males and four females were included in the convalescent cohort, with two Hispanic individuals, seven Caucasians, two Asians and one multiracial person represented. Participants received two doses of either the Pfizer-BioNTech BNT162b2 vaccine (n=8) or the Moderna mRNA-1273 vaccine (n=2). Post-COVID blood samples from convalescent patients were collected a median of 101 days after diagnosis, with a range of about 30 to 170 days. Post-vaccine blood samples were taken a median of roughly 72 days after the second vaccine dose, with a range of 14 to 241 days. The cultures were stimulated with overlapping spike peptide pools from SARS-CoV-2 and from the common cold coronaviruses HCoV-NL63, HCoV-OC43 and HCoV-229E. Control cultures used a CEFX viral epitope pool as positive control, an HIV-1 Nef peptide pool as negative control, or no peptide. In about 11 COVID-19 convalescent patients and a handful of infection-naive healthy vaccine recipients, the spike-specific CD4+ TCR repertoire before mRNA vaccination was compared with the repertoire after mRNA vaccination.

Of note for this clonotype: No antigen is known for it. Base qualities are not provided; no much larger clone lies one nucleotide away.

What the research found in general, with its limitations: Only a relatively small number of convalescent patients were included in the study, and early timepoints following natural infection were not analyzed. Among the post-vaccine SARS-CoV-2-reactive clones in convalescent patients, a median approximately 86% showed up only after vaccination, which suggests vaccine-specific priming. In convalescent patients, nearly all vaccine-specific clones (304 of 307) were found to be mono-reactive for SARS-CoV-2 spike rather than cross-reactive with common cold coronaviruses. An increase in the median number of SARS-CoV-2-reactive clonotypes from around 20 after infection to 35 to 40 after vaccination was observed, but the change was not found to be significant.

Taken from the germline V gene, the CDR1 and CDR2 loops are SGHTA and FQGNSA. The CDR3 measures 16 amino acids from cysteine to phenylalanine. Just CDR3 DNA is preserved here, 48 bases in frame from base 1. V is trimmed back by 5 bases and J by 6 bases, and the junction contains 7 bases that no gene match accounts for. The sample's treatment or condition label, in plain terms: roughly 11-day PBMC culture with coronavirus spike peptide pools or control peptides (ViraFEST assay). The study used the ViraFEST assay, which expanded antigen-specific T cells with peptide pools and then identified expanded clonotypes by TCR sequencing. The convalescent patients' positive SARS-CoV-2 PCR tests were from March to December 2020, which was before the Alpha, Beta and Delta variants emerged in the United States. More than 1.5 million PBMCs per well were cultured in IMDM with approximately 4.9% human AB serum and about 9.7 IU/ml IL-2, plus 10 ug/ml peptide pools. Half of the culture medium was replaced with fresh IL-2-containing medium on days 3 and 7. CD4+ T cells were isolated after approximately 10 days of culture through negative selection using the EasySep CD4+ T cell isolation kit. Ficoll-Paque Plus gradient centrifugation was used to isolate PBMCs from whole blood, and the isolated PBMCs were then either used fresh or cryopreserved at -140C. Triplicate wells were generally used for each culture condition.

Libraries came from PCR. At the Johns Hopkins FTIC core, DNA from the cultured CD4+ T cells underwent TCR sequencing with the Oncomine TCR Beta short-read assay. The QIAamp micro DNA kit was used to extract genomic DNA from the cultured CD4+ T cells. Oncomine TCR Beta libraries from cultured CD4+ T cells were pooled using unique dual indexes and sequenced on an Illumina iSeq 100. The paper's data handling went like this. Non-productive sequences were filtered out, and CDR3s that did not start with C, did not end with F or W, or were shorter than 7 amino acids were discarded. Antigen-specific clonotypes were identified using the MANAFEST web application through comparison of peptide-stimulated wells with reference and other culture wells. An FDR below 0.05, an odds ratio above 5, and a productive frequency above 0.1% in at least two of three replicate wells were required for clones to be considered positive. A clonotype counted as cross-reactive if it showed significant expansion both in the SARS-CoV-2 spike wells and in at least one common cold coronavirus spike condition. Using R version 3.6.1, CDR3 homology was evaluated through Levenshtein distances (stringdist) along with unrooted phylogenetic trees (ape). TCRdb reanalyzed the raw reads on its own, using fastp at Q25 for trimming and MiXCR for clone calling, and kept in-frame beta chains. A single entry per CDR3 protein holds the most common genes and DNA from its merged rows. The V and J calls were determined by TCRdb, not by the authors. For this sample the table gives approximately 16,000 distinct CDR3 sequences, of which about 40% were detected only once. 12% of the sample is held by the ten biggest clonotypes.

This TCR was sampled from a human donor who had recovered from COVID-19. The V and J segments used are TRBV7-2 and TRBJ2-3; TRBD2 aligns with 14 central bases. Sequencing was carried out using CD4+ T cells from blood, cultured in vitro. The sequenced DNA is TGTGCCAGCAGCCCCGGACTAGCGGGAGGTGATGATACGCAGTATTTT. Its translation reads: CASSPGLAGGDDTQYF.